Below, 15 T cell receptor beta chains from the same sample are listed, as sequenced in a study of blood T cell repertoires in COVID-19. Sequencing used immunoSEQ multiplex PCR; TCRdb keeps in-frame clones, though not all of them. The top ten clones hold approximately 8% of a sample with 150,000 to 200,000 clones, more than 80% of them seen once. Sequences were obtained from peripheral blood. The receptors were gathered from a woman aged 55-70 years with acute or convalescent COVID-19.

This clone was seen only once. The CDR3 here is CAIDRGSREQFF. The CDR3 DNA reads TGTGCCATCGACAGGGGGAGTCGAGAGCAGTTCTTC. The chain is built from TRBV2 and TRBJ2-1; 9 nucleotides line up with TRBD1. V shed 10 bases, J shed 10 bases, and the junction held 8 bases outside the gene matches. This CDR3 has 12 residues. CDR1 is SNHLY, CDR2 FYNNEI, per germline.

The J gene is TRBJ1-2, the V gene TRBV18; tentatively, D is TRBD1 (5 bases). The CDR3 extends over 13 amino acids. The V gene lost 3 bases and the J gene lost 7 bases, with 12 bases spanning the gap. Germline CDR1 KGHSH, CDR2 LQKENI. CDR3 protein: CASSPQGWRGYTF. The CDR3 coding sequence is TGTGCCAGCTCACCCCAGGGTTGGCGTGGCTACACCTTC.

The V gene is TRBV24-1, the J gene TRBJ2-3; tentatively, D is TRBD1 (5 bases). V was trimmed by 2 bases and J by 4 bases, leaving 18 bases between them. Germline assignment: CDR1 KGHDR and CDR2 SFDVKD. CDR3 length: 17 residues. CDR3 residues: CATSDSRIQDPADTQYF. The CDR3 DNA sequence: TGTGCCACCAGTGATTCCCGAATACAGGATCCCGCAGATACGCAGTATTTT.

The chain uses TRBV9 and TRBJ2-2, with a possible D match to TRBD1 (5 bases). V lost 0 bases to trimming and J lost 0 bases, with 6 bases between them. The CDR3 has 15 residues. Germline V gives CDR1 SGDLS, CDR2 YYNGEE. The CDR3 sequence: CASSVGRANTGELFF. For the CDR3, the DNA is TGTGCCAGCAGCGTAGGCAGGGCGAACACCGGGGAGCTGTTTTTT.

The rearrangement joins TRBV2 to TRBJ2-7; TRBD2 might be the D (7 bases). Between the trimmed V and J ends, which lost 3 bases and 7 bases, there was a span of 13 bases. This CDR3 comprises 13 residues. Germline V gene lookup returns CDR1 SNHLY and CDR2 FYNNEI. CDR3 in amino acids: CASSDWGGGEQYV. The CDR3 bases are TGTGCCAGCAGTGATTGGGGAGGGGGGGAGCAGTACGTC.

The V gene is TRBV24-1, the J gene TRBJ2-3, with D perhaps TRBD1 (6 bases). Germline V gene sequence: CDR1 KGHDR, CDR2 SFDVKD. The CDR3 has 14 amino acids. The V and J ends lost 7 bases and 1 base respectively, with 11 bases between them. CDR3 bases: TGTGCCACCAGGAACAGGGTTGGCACAGATACGCAGTATTTT. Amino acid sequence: CATRNRVGTDTQYF.

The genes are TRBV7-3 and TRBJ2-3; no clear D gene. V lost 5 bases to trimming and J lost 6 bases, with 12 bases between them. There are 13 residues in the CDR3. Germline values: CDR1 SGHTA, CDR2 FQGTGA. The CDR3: CASSPTPRDTQYF. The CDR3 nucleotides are TGTGCCAGCAGCCCGACCCCGAGGGATACGCAGTATTTT.

The CDR3 bases are TGTGCCAGCAGTACCTGGACTAGCGGGAGGGCACCCCAGTACTTC. Translation gives CASSTWTSGRAPQYF. The V and J genes are TRBV28 and TRBJ2-5; 15 bases match TRBD2. Germline CDR1 reads MDHEN; CDR2 reads SYDVKM. The CDR3 spans 15 residues. V dropped 5 bases and J dropped 9; count of bases not matched to a gene: 7.

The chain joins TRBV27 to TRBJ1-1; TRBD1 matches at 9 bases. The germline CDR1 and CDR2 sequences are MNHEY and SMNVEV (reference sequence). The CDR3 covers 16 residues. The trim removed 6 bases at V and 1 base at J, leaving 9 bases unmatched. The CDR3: CASSEWGQGENTEAFF. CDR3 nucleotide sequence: TGTGCCAGCAGCGAATGGGGACAGGGCGAGAACACTGAAGCTTTCTTT.

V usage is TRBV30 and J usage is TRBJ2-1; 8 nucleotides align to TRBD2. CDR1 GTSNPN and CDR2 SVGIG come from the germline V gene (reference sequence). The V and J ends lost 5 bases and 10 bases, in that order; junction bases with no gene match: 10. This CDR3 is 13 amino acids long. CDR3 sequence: CAWGLAPMSEQFF. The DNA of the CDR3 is TGTGCCTGGGGACTAGCTCCCATGAGCGAGCAGTTCTTC.

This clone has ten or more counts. This CDR3 reads CASSSELAGPTDTQYF. The CDR3 DNA reads as TGTGCCAGCAGTTCCGAATTAGCGGGGCCCACAGATACGCAGTATTTT. The V call is TRBV28, the J call TRBJ2-3, with 8 bases identical to TRBD2. V was pared by 4 bases and J by 2 bases, with 8 bases of the junction left unmatched. The germline V gene has CDR1 MDHEN and CDR2 SYDVKM. The CDR3 is 16 residues long.

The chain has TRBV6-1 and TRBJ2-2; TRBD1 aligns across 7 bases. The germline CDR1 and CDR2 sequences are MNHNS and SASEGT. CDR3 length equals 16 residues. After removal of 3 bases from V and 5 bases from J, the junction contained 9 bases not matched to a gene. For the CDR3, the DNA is TGTGCCAGCAGTGATATGACCGGGACAGCTACCGGGGAGCTGTTTTTT. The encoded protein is CASSDMTGTATGELFF.

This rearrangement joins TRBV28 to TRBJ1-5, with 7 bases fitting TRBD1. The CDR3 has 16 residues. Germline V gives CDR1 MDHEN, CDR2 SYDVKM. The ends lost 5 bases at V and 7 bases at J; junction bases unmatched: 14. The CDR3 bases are TGTGCCAGCAGTCCCGCCCGGGACAGTCTCTGGCAGCCCCAGCATTTT. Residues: CASSPARDSLWQPQHF.

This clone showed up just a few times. The CDR3 loop is CASSLTTGAGNTIYF. For the CDR3, the DNA is TGTGCCAGCAGCTTAACGACGGGGGCTGGAAACACCATATATTTT. The chain carries TRBV7-3 and TRBJ1-3; tentative D call: TRBD1 (5 bases). The CDR3 has 15 residues. V lost 0 bases to trimming and J lost 2 bases, with 8 bases between them. Germline V gives CDR1 SGHTA, CDR2 FQGTGA. Together with reference TRBV7-3 and TRBJ1-3, the CDR3 gives the full variable domain: GAGVSQTPSNKVTEKGKYVELRCDPISGHTALYWYRQSLGQGPEFLIYFQGTGAADDSGLPNDRFFAVRPEGSVSTLKIQRTERGDSAVYLCASSLTTGAGNTIYFGEGSWLTVV.

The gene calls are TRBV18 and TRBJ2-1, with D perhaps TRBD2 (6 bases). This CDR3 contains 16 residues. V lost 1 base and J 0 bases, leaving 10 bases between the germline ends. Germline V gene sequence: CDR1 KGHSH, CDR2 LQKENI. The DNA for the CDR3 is TGTGCCAGCTCACCACTTAGCGGCGACTCCTACAATGAGCAGTTCTTC. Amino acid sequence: CASSPLSGDSYNEQFF. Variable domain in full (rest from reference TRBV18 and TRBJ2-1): NAGVMQNPRHLVRRRGQEARLRCSPMKGHSHVYWYRQLPEEGLKFMVYLQKENIIDESGMPKERFSAEFPKEGPSILRIQQVVRGDSAAYFCASSPLSGDSYNEQFFGPGTRLTVL.